This TCR beta chain was found in a study of blood T cell repertoires in COVID-19 (dated by TCRdb to about 2020). Notes on the research overall: Collaborator samples came from the United States, Italy and Spain and covered acute and convalescent phases of COVID-19. The dataset comprised deeply sampled blood TCRbeta repertoires from subjects exposed to, actively infected with, or recovered from COVID-19. A de-identified subject ID, COVID-19 status, age in years and sex were almost always included in the sample metadata. The repertoires were released in a freely available public database meant as a resource for research on the immune response to SARS-CoV-2. The samples were drawn from the first 160 participants of the ongoing ImmuneRACE study and from over 950 subjects provided by 6 global collaborators. The material from the prospective study consisted of cDNA or gDNA derived from T cells, B-cell-depleted T cells, or PBMCs. Where HLA class I and class II types were available, the types were taken from metadata supplied by the sample provider, not from assay-based typing.

Each collaborating institution followed its own protocols to collect whole blood in K2EDTA tubes. For TCRbeta analysis, collaborators shipped samples in one of three forms: frozen whole blood, isolated PBMCs, or DNA extracted from either of those sample types. With regard to this clone: The antigen it binds to is not known. Per-base qualities were not stored, and no clone one base away is much larger.

Trimming costs V 6 bases and J 2 bases, and their ends lie 19 bases apart. CDR1 and CDR2 (MNHEY, SMNVEV) derive from the germline V gene (reference sequence). There are 17 amino acids in the CDR3, from cysteine to phenylalanine inclusive. Left in the record is the CDR3 DNA by itself, 51 bases read in frame from the first base. TCRbeta CDR3 regions were amplified from genomic DNA by means of the immunoSEQ Assay, a bias-controlled multiplex PCR. Regarding the original processing steps: Within the assay, amplification of reference gene primers was used to estimate how many nucleated cells each sample contained. Sequence reads were collapsed and filtered to measure the absolute abundance of every unique TCRbeta CDR3 rearrangement. Productive Simpson clonality was computed per sample as the square root of Simpson's diversity index over productive rearrangements. Drawn from immuneACCESS, this table holds only the in-frame rearrangements with V and J called that TCRdb kept. Clones are partly lost; checked studies trace under half to an unresolved V gene and leave the rest unexplained. That table is the source of V, J and clone size, and D and trimming were worked out from the DNA. This sample has around 94,000 clones in its table, and around 90% of those were observed once. The top ten hold 4.2% of the sample.

On the study overall, not on this receptor specifically: The amount of clinical and demographic metadata varied by source and participant and was provided uncurated.

The origin of this receptor is a young man with acute or convalescent COVID-19. This chain is built from TRBV27 and TRBJ1-4; a tentative D call is TRBD1 (6 bases match). The sequencing sample was made of peripheral blood. The bases are TGTGCCAGCAGCCGTTACAAAGGACAGCCCACTAATGAAAAACTGTTTTTT. Its protein reads: CASSRYKGQPTNEKLFF.